A selection of T cell receptor beta chains follows, all from one sample in a study of blood T cell repertoires in COVID-19. Libraries were prepared by immunoSEQ multiplex PCR; TCRdb keeps only in-frame clonotypes and omits some of them. This table has about 150,000 clones, more than 75% appearing once. Sequencing was carried out using peripheral blood. The receptor set was obtained from a man aged 65-85 years with acute or convalescent COVID-19. CDR3s include the opening cysteine and the closing phenylalanine or tryptophan. Fields, in order: D gene, V gene, CDR3 protein. A D gene is named only where the DNA matches it firmly.

NA,TRBV5-1,CASSSPNREGGYTF
NA,TRBV28,CASSRMPGKGSWDEKLFF
NA,TRBV3-1/TRBV3-2,CASSQGDRRYGYTF
NA,TRBV5-1,CASSLNTENTIYF
TRBD1,TRBV7-9,CASSAKGQGKGANYGYTF
NA,TRBV2,CASSVQVVQTQYF
NA,TRBV7-2,CASSTMPGGTEAFF
TRBD1,TRBV19,CASSRDREFPGELFF
NA,TRBV19,CASSITGSGNTIYF
NA,TRBV7-3,CASSREANEKLFF
NA,TRBV10-3,CAISDRGGNEKLFF
NA,TRBV2,CASSEGREGSPLHF
NA,TRBV5-6,CASSQDSYEQYF
NA,TRBV3-1/TRBV3-2,CASSPEQTPYYEQYF
NA,TRBV10-3,CAISESPQGGSPLHF
TRBD1,TRBV15,CATSGGQYHYGYTF
TRBD1,TRBV19,CASLPRDRGTPGYTF
NA,TRBV9,CASSVGPGFVTDTQYF
NA,TRBV7-3,CASSLIPSATYEQYF
TRBD1,TRBV5-1,CASSLWGQGDQPQHF
NA,TRBV11-3,CASSSQGEGEAFF
NA,TRBV21-1,CASSKLAGQGNSPLHF
TRBD2,TRBV6-6,CASSIAGAQETQYF
TRBD1,TRBV19,CASSIVVGGATGELFF
TRBD1,TRBV6-5,CASTATGRQPQHF
TRBD2,TRBV19,CASSTPGSSGSLEDTQYF
NA,TRBV11-3,CASSSNQGATEAFF
TRBD1,TRBV10-3,CAIRAGTGSYEQYF
TRBD2,TRBV19,CASSGGGSWETQYF
NA,TRBV28,CASRPALGAVYEQYF
NA,TRBV7-9,CASRPLSYEQYF
TRBD1,TRBV19,CASSIRQGVTEAFF
TRBD2,TRBV3-1/TRBV3-2,CASSRAGGVTDTQYF